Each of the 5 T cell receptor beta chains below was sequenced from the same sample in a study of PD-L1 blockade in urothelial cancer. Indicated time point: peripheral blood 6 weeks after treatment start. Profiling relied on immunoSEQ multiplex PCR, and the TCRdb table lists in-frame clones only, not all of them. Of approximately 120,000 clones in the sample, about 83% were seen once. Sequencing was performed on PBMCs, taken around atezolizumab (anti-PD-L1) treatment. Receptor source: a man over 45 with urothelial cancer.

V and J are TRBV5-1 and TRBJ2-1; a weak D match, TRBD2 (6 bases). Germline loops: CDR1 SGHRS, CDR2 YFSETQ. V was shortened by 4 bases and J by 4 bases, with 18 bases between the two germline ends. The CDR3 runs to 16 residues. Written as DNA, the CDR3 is TGCGCCAGCAGCCCCCTCGAAGCGGGTATTTACAATGAGCAGTTCTTC. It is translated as CASSPLEAGIYNEQFF.

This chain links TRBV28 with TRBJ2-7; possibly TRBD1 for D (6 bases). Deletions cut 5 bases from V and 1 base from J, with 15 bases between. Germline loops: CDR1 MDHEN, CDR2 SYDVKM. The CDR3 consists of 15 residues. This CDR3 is CASSATGRGSYEQYF. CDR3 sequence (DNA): TGTGCCAGCAGTGCCACAGGGAGAGGTTCCTACGAGCAGTACTTC.

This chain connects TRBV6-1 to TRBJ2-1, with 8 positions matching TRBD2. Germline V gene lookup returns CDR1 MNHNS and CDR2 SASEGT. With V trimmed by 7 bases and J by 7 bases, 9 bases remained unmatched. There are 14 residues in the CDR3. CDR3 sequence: CASTREGFWNEQFF. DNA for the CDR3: TGTGCCAGCACTCGGGAGGGGTTCTGGAATGAGCAGTTCTTC.

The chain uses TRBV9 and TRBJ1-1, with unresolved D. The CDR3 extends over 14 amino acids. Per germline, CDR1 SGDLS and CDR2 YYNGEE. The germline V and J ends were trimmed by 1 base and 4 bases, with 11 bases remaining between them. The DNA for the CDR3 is TGTGCCAGCAGCGTACAGGAACGGGGCACTGAAGCTTTCTTT. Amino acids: CASSVQERGTEAFF.

The CDR3 spells CASSLGVNSNQPQHF. The CDR3 coding sequence is TGTGCCAGCAGCTTAGGGGTAAATAGCAATCAGCCCCAGCATTTT. This chain uses TRBV5-6 with TRBJ1-5; TRBD1 is a possible D gene (5 bases). V gave up 2 bases and J gave up 0 bases, with 9 bases separating them. This CDR3 has 15 amino acids. Looked up from germline, CDR1 is SGHDT and CDR2 is YYEEEE.